These 30 T cell receptor beta chains originate from one sample sequenced in a study of cytomegalovirus exposure and HLA in healthy donors. In the PCR, 60 Vbeta and 13 Jbeta primers were used. The assay was immunoSEQ multiplex PCR, and TCRdb's table has in-frame clones only and misses some. The sample lists tens of thousands of clones, around 67% occurring once. Sequencing was performed on PBMCs. These receptor sequences come from a woman aged 50 to 60 in good health and CMV-seropositive.

This rearrangement joins TRBV19 to TRBJ2-7; 9 positions match TRBD2. The CDR3 contains 14 residues. The junction had 9 bases not matched to a gene; V was cut back by 0 bases and J by 12 bases. Per the germline V gene, CDR1 is LNHDA and CDR2 is SQIVND (reference sequence). This chain's CDR3 is CASSIDRGSGRLYF. CDR3 in DNA: TGTGCCAGTAGTATAGATCGCGGCAGCGGGAGGCTGTACTTC.

In its sample, this clone was seen once. The chain couples TRBV5-6 to TRBJ2-7, with D uncertain. V was trimmed by 4 bases and J by 7 bases, leaving 9 bases between them. The CDR3 covers 11 residues. Per germline, CDR1 SGHDT and CDR2 YYEEEE. The CDR3 coding sequence is TGTGCCAGCAGCAATTCATTGGAGCAGTACTTC. Its protein is CASSNSLEQYF. Full variable domain (outside the CDR3, taken from reference TRBV5-6 and TRBJ2-7): DAGVTQSPTHLIKTRGQQVTLRCSPKSGHDTVSWYQQALGQGPQFIFQYYEEEERQRGNFPDRFSGHQFPNYSSELNVNALLLGDSALYLCASSNSLEQYFGPGTRLTVT.

This clone has more than one count but fewer than ten. This sequence joins TRBV5-1 and TRBJ2-7; 11 nucleotides agree with TRBD2. Germline CDR1 SGHRS, CDR2 YFSETQ. The J segment lost 1 base and the V segment lost 7 bases, leaving 4 bases of the junction unmatched. The CDR3 totals 14 residues. In DNA form, the CDR3 reads TGCGCCAGCCAGACTAGCGGGGCGTCCTACGAGCAGTACTTC. Amino acids: CASQTSGASYEQYF.

The gene calls are TRBV11-2 and TRBJ1-2; 12 positions match TRBD1. Germline CDR1 SGHAT, CDR2 FQNNGV. CDR3 length: 16 amino acids. The V gene end was trimmed by 1 base and the J gene end by 5 bases; junction bases not matched to a gene: 5. The CDR3 spells CASSLGGTGGWYGYTF. CDR3 in DNA: TGTGCCAGCAGCTTAGGGGGGACAGGGGGCTGGTATGGCTACACCTTC.

This rearrangement joins TRBV29-1 to TRBJ2-3, with a possible D match to TRBD1 (6 bases). This CDR3 region has 12 residues. Germline V gives CDR1 SQVTM, CDR2 ANQGSEA. Deletions cut 6 bases from V and 0 bases from J, with 7 bases between. The CDR3 coding sequence is TGCAGCGTGGGACAAAGCACAGATACGCAGTATTTT. Encoded protein: CSVGQSTDTQYF.

This clone was counted a few times. The genes are TRBV11-2 and TRBJ2-3, with TRBD2 identical over 7 bases. The germline CDR1 and CDR2 sequences are SGHAT and FQNNGV. The length of the CDR3 is 16 residues. J lost 0 bases, V lost 1 base, and 4 bases had no gene match. CDR3 protein: CASSLAPGLSTDTQYF. The CDR3 DNA reads as TGTGCCAGCAGCTTAGCCCCGGGACTAAGCACAGATACGCAGTATTTT.

The chain links TRBV7-3 to TRBJ2-1; a weak D match, TRBD2 (6 bases). This CDR3 is 15 amino acids long. The V gene lost 2 bases and the J gene lost 1 base, with 9 bases spanning the gap. Germline V gene lookup returns CDR1 SGHTA and CDR2 FQGTGA. The CDR3 sequence is CASSLGRGSYNEQFF. In nucleotides, the CDR3 is TGTGCCAGCAGCTTAGGGCGGGGTTCCTACAATGAGCAGTTCTTC.

The chain uses TRBV15 and TRBJ2-3; 7 positions match TRBD1. The V and J ends lost 0 bases and 0 bases, in that order; junction bases with no gene match: 3. This CDR3 has 16 residues. Looked up from germline, CDR1 is LNHNV and CDR2 is YYDKDF (reference sequence). CDR3 protein: CATSRDLDRSTDTQYF. CDR3 DNA sequence: TGTGCCACCAGCAGAGACCTGGACAGGAGCACAGATACGCAGTATTTT. Full variable domain (rest looked up from reference TRBV15 and TRBJ2-3): DAMVIQNPRYQVTQFGKPVTLSCSQTLNHNVMYWYQQKSSQAPKLLFHYYDKDFNNEADTPDNFQSRRPNTSFCFLDIRSPGLGDTAMYLCATSRDLDRSTDTQYFGPGTRLTVL.

This clone showed up just a few times. This chain links TRBV5-1 with TRBJ2-1; 7 bases map to TRBD1. V lost 4 bases and J lost 4; bases outside the gene matches: 8. The CDR3 consists of 15 residues. Germline V gene lookup returns CDR1 SGHRS and CDR2 YFSETQ. The CDR3 loop is CASSLQGPPYNEQFF. CDR3 DNA: TGCGCCAGCAGCCTACAGGGGCCCCCGTACAATGAGCAGTTCTTC.

The chain couples TRBV9 to TRBJ2-2, with unresolved D. The CDR3 sequence is 16 residues long. Trimming left V 0 bases short and J 6 bases short, with 15 bases between. Germline values: CDR1 SGDLS, CDR2 YYNGEE. DNA for the CDR3: TGTGCCAGCAGCGTAGCGGCTAGTAGGTTCTCCGGGGAGCTGTTTTTT. Amino acids: CASSVAASRFSGELFF.

The chain is built from TRBV6-4 and TRBJ2-1; D is unclear. This CDR3 is 15 amino acids long. The germline V and J ends were trimmed by 0 bases and 4 bases, with 10 bases remaining between them. CDR1 is MRHNA and CDR2 is SNTAGT in the germline V gene. The CDR3 spells CASSDSSTRYNEQFF. The CDR3 nucleotides read TGTGCCAGCAGTGACTCATCGACCAGGTACAATGAGCAGTTCTTC.

The V and J genes are TRBV7-2 and TRBJ2-7; D possibly corresponds to TRBD2 (5 bases). Germline values: CDR1 SGHTA, CDR2 FQGNSA. V was shortened by 0 bases and J by 6 bases, with 9 bases between the two germline ends. This CDR3 is built from 13 residues. The CDR3 here is CASSLAASFEQYF. The CDR3 region has the DNA TGTGCCAGCAGCTTAGCGGCTAGCTTCGAGCAGTACTTC.

The chain combines TRBV4-3 with TRBJ2-3; D might be TRBD2 (5 bases). The V gene lost 1 base and the J gene lost 5 bases, with 7 bases spanning the gap. The CDR3 contains 13 residues. The germline gives CDR1 LGHNA, CDR2 YSLEER. The CDR3 loop is CASSQVREDTQYF. The CDR3 DNA is TGCGCCAGCAGCCAAGTTCGGGAAGATACGCAGTATTTT.

This clone was seen a single time. V is TRBV7-3 and J is TRBJ2-7, with D possibly being TRBD2 (7 bases). Germline V CDR1 and CDR2: SGHTA, FQGTGA. V was shortened by 5 bases and J by 5 bases, with 16 bases between the two germline ends. There are 14 residues in the CDR3. CDR3 DNA: TGTGCCAGCAGCGCTGGGGGGGCCAGAAACGAGCAGTACTTC. Its protein product is CASSAGGARNEQYF.

This clone was seen a handful of times. This sequence joins TRBV4-3 and TRBJ1-3; 7 bases line up with TRBD1. The CDR3 extends over 16 amino acids. The V gene end was trimmed by 2 bases and the J gene end by 2 bases; junction bases not matched to a gene: 6. From germline, CDR1 is LGHNA and CDR2 YSLEER. CDR3 sequence: CASSQKTGVAGNTIYF. In nucleotides, the CDR3 is TGCGCCAGCAGCCAAAAAACAGGGGTTGCTGGAAACACCATATATTTT.

The J gene is TRBJ2-7, the V gene TRBV19, with TRBD2 matching over 7 bases. From germline, CDR1 is LNHDA and CDR2 SQIVND (reference sequence). There are 15 residues in the CDR3. V shed 6 bases, J shed 0 bases, and the junction held 8 bases outside the gene matches. DNA for the CDR3: TGTGCCAGTAGGGGGATGCGGGGGAGCTCCTACGAGCAGTACTTC. Translation gives CASRGMRGSSYEQYF.

This chain joins TRBV10-3 and TRBJ2-3; 9 bases are a match to TRBD1. The CDR3 runs 14 residues. The V gene end was trimmed by 9 bases and the J gene end by 3 bases; junction bases not matched to a gene: 7. CDR1 is ENHRY and CDR2 is SYGVKD in the germline V gene. DNA of the CDR3: TGTGCCATAACAACAGGGGGCTGGACAGATACGCAGTATTTT. Protein: CAITTGGWTDTQYF.

This clone was recorded only once. This chain joins TRBV30 and TRBJ2-7; 7 bases match TRBD2. Looked up from germline, CDR1 is GTSNPN and CDR2 is SVGIG (reference sequence). This CDR3 region has 13 residues. CDR3 in amino acids: CALGGDHGYEQYF. The DNA of the CDR3 is TGTGCTTTGGGGGGGGATCACGGCTACGAGCAGTACTTC.

The rearrangement links TRBV30 to TRBJ2-3, with 7 bases lining up with TRBD2. CDR3 length: 15 amino acids. Germline V gives CDR1 GTSNPN, CDR2 SVGIG (reference sequence). The junction had 9 bases not matched to a gene; V was cut back by 4 bases and J by 2 bases. DNA of the CDR3: TGTGCCTGGACGTCGCTAGCGGAGATCACAGATACGCAGTATTTT. This codes for CAWTSLAEITDTQYF.

The gene calls are TRBV2 and TRBJ1-1; no reliable D call. This CDR3 is built from 14 residues. V lost 3 bases and J 0 bases, leaving 8 bases between the germline ends. In germline, CDR1 is SNHLY, CDR2 FYNNEI. CDR3 nucleotide sequence: TGTGCCAGCAGTGAGAGTCGATTGAACACTGAAGCTTTCTTT. Translating it yields CASSESRLNTEAFF. Looking up the rest from reference TRBV2 and TRBJ1-1 gives the full variable domain: EPEVTQTPSHQVTQMGQEVILRCVPISNHLYFYWYRQILGQKVEFLVSFYNNEISEKSEIFDDQFSVERPDGSNFTLKIRSTKLEDSAMYFCASSESRLNTEAFFGQGTRLTVV.

The rearrangement uses TRBV5-8 and TRBJ1-5; the D gene is possibly TRBD1 (6 bases). CDR1 and CDR2 from the germline V gene are SGHTS and YDEGEE. The CDR3 contains 14 residues. The V end was cut by 5 bases, the J end by 2 bases, with 11 bases between. The CDR3 DNA is TGTGCCAGCAGTAGGGACATGGGCAATCAGCCCCAGCATTTT. Its protein is CASSRDMGNQPQHF.

V is TRBV19 and J is TRBJ1-2; 8 bases fit TRBD1. This CDR3 comprises 13 residues. The V gene's germline CDR1 is LNHDA and CDR2 SQIVND (reference sequence). Trimming took 5 bases from V and 6 from J; bases not matched to a gene: 5. Here the CDR3 reads CASSLDRVNGYTF. The CDR3 DNA reads TGTGCCAGTAGTTTGGACAGGGTAAATGGCTACACCTTC.

The chain combines TRBV19 with TRBJ1-1; tentatively, D is TRBD1 (6 bases). Per germline, CDR1 LNHDA and CDR2 SQIVND (reference sequence). The V end was cut by 8 bases, the J end by 4 bases, with 14 bases between. The CDR3 has 13 residues. CDR3 protein: CASGPEQGTEAFF. The CDR3 region has the DNA TGTGCCAGTGGTCCAGAACAGGGCACTGAAGCTTTCTTT.

This clone was seen only a few times. The rearrangement joins TRBV6-1 to TRBJ1-6; tentative D call: TRBD1 (6 bases). The V and J ends lost 9 bases and 5 bases respectively, with 14 bases between them. In germline, CDR1 is MNHNS, CDR2 SASEGT. The CDR3 sequence is 14 residues long. CDR3 sequence (DNA): TGTGCCAGTGTCCGGACAGACCATAATTCACCCCTCCACTTT. It translates to CASVRTDHNSPLHF.

This chain uses TRBV6-6 with TRBJ2-3; D is ambiguous. Trimming removed 5 bases at V and 6 bases at J, with 9 bases between. The V gene's germline CDR1 is MNHNY and CDR2 SVGAGI (reference sequence). This CDR3 spans 12 amino acids. Here the CDR3 reads CASSLGSDTQYF. CDR3 sequence (DNA): TGTGCCAGCAGTCTCGGTTCCGATACGCAGTATTTT.

The rearrangement joins TRBV27 to TRBJ2-7; weak D call: TRBD2 (5 bases). Trimming took off 7 bases at V and 6 bases at J, with 10 bases between the two ends. This CDR3 is built from 11 residues. CDR1 and CDR2 (germline): MNHEY, SMNVEV (reference sequence). The DNA for the CDR3 is TGTGCCAGCAAAAATCGGGGCGAGCAGTACTTC. Protein sequence: CASKNRGEQYF.

The rearrangement joins TRBV7-9 to TRBJ2-5; D gene uncertain. The CDR3 spans 11 residues. Trimming pared 4 bases from V and 4 bases from J, leaving 4 bases between. Germline lookup yields CDR1 SEHNR and CDR2 FQNEAQ (reference sequence). The CDR3 spells CASSYLETQYF. The CDR3 region has the DNA TGTGCCAGCAGCTACTTAGAGACCCAGTACTTC.

CDR3 sequence: CATRAGRAPGNTIYF. In DNA, the CDR3 is TGTGCCACGCGGGCAGGCCGGGCCCCTGGAAACACCATATATTTT. The V gene is TRBV19, the J gene TRBJ1-3; D is ambiguous. With 10 bases removed from V and 2 bases from J, the gap between germline ends came to 18 bases. The CDR3 extends over 15 amino acids. Germline CDR1 reads LNHDA; CDR2 reads SQIVND (reference sequence). The full variable domain, in which reference TRBV19 and TRBJ1-3 provide the parts outside the CDR3, is DGGITQSPKYLFRKEGQNVTLSCEQNLNHDAMYWYRQDPGQGLRLIYYSQIVNDFQKGDIAEGYSVSREKKESFPLTVTSAQKNPTAFYLCATRAGRAPGNTIYFGEGSWLTVV.

The CDR3 DNA follows: TGTGCCAGCAAGGAGACAGAATATGTGGAGACCCAGTACTTC. As protein: CASKETEYVETQYF. J is TRBJ2-5 and V is TRBV2; D is possibly TRBD1 (5 bases). Trimming stripped 7 bases from V and 5 bases from J, with 17 bases between. This CDR3 region has 14 residues. The V gene's germline CDR1 is SNHLY and CDR2 FYNNEI.

V and J are TRBV14 and TRBJ2-7, with 8 bases aligning to TRBD2. Germline trimming cut 4 bases from V and 2 bases from J; bases unmatched to any gene: 1. CDR1 and CDR2 from the germline V gene are SGHDN and FVKESK. The CDR3 extends over 13 amino acids. The DNA of the CDR3 is TGTGCCAGCAGCCTGGGACTAGCCTACGAGCAGTACTTC. Its protein is CASSLGLAYEQYF.